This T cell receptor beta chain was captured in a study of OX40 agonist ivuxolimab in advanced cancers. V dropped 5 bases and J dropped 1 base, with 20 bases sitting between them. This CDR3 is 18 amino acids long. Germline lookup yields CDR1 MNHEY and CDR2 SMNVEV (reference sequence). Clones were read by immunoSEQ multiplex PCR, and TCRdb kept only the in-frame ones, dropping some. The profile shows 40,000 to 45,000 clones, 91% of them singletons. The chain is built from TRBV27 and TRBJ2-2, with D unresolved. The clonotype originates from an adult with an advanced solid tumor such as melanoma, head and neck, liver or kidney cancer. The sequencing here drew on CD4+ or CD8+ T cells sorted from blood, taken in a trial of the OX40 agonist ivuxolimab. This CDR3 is CASSPSRAFMVNTGELFF. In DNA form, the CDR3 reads TGTGCCAGCAGTCCGTCACGTGCCTTTATGGTGAACACCGGGGAGCTGTTTTTT.